This paragraph covers one T cell receptor beta chain sequence. Antigen unknown. Libraries were prepared by immunoSEQ multiplex PCR; TCRdb keeps only in-frame clonotypes and omits some of them. Here the sample spans approximately 150,000 clones, 90% to 95% being singletons. The data are from a study of T cell responses to AZD1222 COVID-19 vaccine. Study conclusions and caveats: AZD1222 recipients seropositive at baseline numbered only six. With dominance at 160-218 and 743-854, vaccine-associated CD4 TCRs spanned spike. Clonal diversity may have been underestimated, and the donors were mostly white British, with more females than males. Repertoire collection took place solely once the T cell response had peaked.

This CDR3 has 12 residues. In germline, CDR1 is SGHRS, CDR2 YFSETQ. V was pared by 0 bases and J by 10 bases, with 8 bases between. The sequencing here drew on peripheral blood, taken on day 0 of MenACWY control vaccination. This receptor was taken from an adult in good health. This rearrangement joins TRBV5-1 to TRBJ2-1; D not resolved. The CDR3 loop is CASSLDSLEQFF. As DNA, the CDR3 is TGCGCCAGCAGCTTGGATAGCCTAGAGCAGTTCTTC.